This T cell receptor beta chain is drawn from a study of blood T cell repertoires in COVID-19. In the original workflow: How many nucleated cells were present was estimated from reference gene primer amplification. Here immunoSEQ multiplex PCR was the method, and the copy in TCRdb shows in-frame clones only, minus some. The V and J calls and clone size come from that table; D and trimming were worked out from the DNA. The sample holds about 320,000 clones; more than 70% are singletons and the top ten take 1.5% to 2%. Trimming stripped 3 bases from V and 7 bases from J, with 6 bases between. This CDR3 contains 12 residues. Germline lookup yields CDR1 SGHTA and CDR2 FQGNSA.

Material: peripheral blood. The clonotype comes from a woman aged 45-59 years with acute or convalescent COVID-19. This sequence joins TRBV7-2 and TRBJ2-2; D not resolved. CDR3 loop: CASSFGGGELFF. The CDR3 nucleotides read TGTGCCAGCAGCTTCGGCGGCGGGGAGCTGTTTTTT.